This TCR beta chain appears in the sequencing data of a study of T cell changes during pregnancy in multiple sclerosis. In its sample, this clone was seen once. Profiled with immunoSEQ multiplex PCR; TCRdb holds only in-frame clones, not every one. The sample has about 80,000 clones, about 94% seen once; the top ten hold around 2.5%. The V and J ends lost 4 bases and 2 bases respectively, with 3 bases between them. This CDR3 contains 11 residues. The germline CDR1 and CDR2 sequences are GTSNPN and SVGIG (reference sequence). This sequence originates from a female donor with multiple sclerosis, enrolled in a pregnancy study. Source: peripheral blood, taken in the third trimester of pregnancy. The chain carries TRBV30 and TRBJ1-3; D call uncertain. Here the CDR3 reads CAWTTGNTIYF. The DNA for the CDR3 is TGTGCCTGGACCACTGGAAACACCATATATTTT.